This T cell receptor (beta chain) was sequenced in a study of blood T cell repertoires in COVID-19. Study-level information: Sources were T cells, B-cell-depleted T cells, or PBMCs; the material itself was cDNA or gDNA.

Sequencing was performed with immunoSEQ multiplex PCR; in TCRdb, only in-frame clones are kept and a portion is missing. The sample holds 170,000 or so clones, 87% seen once. The V gene lost 1 base and the J gene lost 5 bases, with 6 bases spanning the gap. Looked up from germline, CDR1 is GTSNPN and CDR2 is SVGIG (reference sequence). CDR3 length equals 11 residues. This clonotype originated in a woman in her 50s who had recovered from COVID-19. Source material: PBMCs or T cells enriched from blood (not recorded which). The chain employs TRBV30 and TRBJ2-7; D remains ambiguous. Here the CDR3 DNA reads TGTGCCTGGAGTGCTTTCCACGAGCAGTACTTC. Its translation is CAWSAFHEQYF.